One sample yielded the 18 T cell receptor beta chains listed below, sequenced in a study of OX40 agonist ivuxolimab in advanced cancers. The protocol was immunoSEQ multiplex PCR, while the TCRdb copy is restricted to in-frame clones and leaves out a portion. The sample carries tens of thousands of clones, 85% to 95% recorded once. Sequenced material: CD4+ or CD8+ T cells sorted from blood, taken in a trial of the OX40 agonist ivuxolimab. The source is an adult with an advanced solid tumor such as melanoma, head and neck, liver or kidney cancer.

The chain uses TRBV5-4 and TRBJ2-7, with 10 bases matching TRBD1. Per the germline V gene, CDR1 is SGHNT and CDR2 is YYREEE (reference sequence). Losses at the gene ends were 4 bases for V and 6 bases for J; bases not matched to a gene: 10. This CDR3 comprises 15 residues. CDR3 DNA sequence: TGTGCCAGCAGCCCTCCCGACAGGGGGCGGCCCGAGCAGTACTTC. Translated: CASSPPDRGRPEQYF.

The J gene is TRBJ2-7, the V gene TRBV29-1, with 13 positions matching TRBD2. In germline, CDR1 is SQVTM, CDR2 ANQGSEA. The V segment lost 6 bases and the J segment 4 bases; nucleotides outside the gene matches: 9. CDR3 size: 15 residues. CDR3 residues: CSVILGTSGKYEQYF. CDR3 bases: TGCAGCGTGATACTGGGGACTAGCGGGAAGTACGAGCAGTACTTC.

The sample holds a few counts of this clone. The chain employs TRBV18 and TRBJ2-7; TRBD1 is a possible D gene (5 bases). This CDR3 is 13 amino acids long. The germline CDR1 and CDR2 sequences are KGHSH and LQKENI. The germline V and J ends were trimmed by 6 bases and 6 bases, with 15 bases remaining between them. This CDR3 is CASSPPRAFEQYF. CDR3 nucleotide sequence: TGTGCCAGCTCTCCCCCCAGGGCCTTCGAGCAGTACTTC.

This rearrangement joins TRBV29-1 to TRBJ2-7; D is possibly TRBD1 (6 bases). Germline CDR1 is SQVTM and CDR2 is ANQGSEA. V lost 7 bases, J lost 2 bases, and 12 bases lay in between. This CDR3 spans 12 amino acids. The CDR3 protein is CSARTDAYEQYF. CDR3 coding DNA: TGCAGCGCCCGGACAGACGCCTACGAGCAGTACTTC.

The rearrangement uses TRBV14 and TRBJ2-2, with D tentatively TRBD1 (6 bases). V lost 3 bases and J lost 7, with 24 bases in between. Per germline, CDR1 SGHDN and CDR2 FVKESK. CDR3 size: 18 residues. The CDR3 bases are TGTGCCAGCAGCCACTCAACAGGGAATGTTCGGTTGGGCGGGGAGCTGTTTTTT. Amino acids: CASSHSTGNVRLGGELFF.

A single count supports this clone. The V and J genes are TRBV14 and TRBJ2-2; D is unresolved. The germline V gene has CDR1 SGHDN and CDR2 FVKESK. Trimming left V 5 bases short and J 6 bases short, with 13 bases between. The CDR3 length is 14 residues. CDR3 in DNA: TGTGCCAGCAGCTCCGGCCTAATTGCCGGGGAGCTGTTTTTT. Protein sequence: CASSSGLIAGELFF.

J is TRBJ2-1 and V is TRBV2, with D unclear. Germline loops: CDR1 SNHLY, CDR2 FYNNEI. The CDR3 is made up of 15 amino acids. V was pared by 0 bases and J by 2 bases, with 8 bases between. The CDR3 is CASSEASWAYNEQFF. In DNA form, the CDR3 reads TGTGCCAGCAGTGAAGCGTCATGGGCCTACAATGAGCAGTTCTTC.

The rearrangement links TRBV19 to TRBJ2-6, with a possible D match to TRBD1 (5 bases). The CDR3 totals 16 residues. Germline lookup yields CDR1 LNHDA and CDR2 SQIVND (reference sequence). V was trimmed by 3 bases and J by 0 bases, leaving 9 bases between them. CDR3 in DNA: TGTGCCAGTAGTATCAACAGGCTCTCTGGGGCCAACGTCCTGACTTTC. Residues: CASSINRLSGANVLTF.

The chain recombines TRBV11-2 with TRBJ2-7; the D call may be TRBD1 or TRBD2 (5 bases each). The V and J ends lost 5 bases and 2 bases respectively, with 10 bases between them. The V gene's germline CDR1 is SGHAT and CDR2 FQNNGV. This CDR3 spans 13 amino acids. The CDR3 region is CASSPGPTYEQYF. As DNA, the CDR3 is TGTGCCAGCAGCCCGGGACCGACCTACGAGCAGTACTTC.

The chain has TRBV19 and TRBJ1-1, with a tentative D call TRBD1 (5 bases). Trimming cost V 7 bases and J 0 bases, with 12 bases left between them. CDR1 and CDR2 from the germline V gene are LNHDA and SQIVND (reference sequence). The CDR3 is made up of 14 amino acids. CDR3 DNA sequence: TGTGCCAGTACCCTGTGGGGGGTGAACACTGAAGCTTTCTTT. It encodes CASTLWGVNTEAFF.

The chain is built from TRBV27 and TRBJ1-4; D call uncertain. V dropped 4 bases and J dropped 4 bases, with 10 bases sitting between them. The CDR3 is made up of 14 amino acids. The V gene's germline CDR1 is MNHEY and CDR2 SMNVEV (reference sequence). The CDR3 loop is CASSWAGDNEKLFF. The CDR3, as DNA: TGTGCCAGCAGTTGGGCAGGTGATAATGAAAAACTGTTTTTT.

The chain links TRBV5-4 to TRBJ2-5, with D perhaps assigned TRBD1 or TRBD2 (6 bases each). Germline V gene lookup returns CDR1 SGHNT and CDR2 YYREEE (reference sequence). The CDR3 runs to 17 residues. Trimming shortened V by 0 bases and J by 2 bases, and 17 bases separated the two germline ends. CDR3 protein: CASSLGGAGVHQETQYF. CDR3 bases: TGTGCCAGCAGCTTGGGGGGGGCAGGCGTACATCAAGAGACCCAGTACTTC. Full variable domain (outside the CDR3, taken from reference TRBV5-4 and TRBJ2-5): ETGVTQSPTHLIKTRGQQVTLRCSSQSGHNTVSWYQQALGQGPQFIFQYYREEENGRGNFPPRFSGLQFPNYSSELNVNALELDDSALYLCASSLGGAGVHQETQYFGPGTRLLVL.

The chain links TRBV7-9 to TRBJ1-2; D is unclear. Trimming removed 2 bases at V and 8 bases at J, with 15 bases between. This CDR3 has 14 residues. Germline V CDR1 and CDR2: SEHNR, FQNEAQ (reference sequence). In DNA, the CDR3 is TGTGCCAGCAGCTTAACCCCGGAAGTACGGGGCTACACCTTC. Translation gives CASSLTPEVRGYTF.

J is TRBJ1-1 and V is TRBV19, with 8 bases aligning to TRBD1. The germline CDR1 and CDR2 sequences are LNHDA and SQIVND (reference sequence). With V trimmed by 6 bases and J by 4 bases, 4 bases remained unmatched. The CDR3 contains 13 residues. The CDR3 nucleotides are TGTGCCAGTAGAAACAGGGGGGGCACTGAAGCTTTCTTT. Its protein product is CASRNRGGTEAFF.

J is TRBJ2-7 and V is TRBV28; 10 bases fit TRBD1. The CDR3 totals 16 residues. V was clipped by 2 bases and J by 1 base; unmatched bases: 5. Germline CDR1 is MDHEN and CDR2 is SYDVKM. As DNA, the CDR3 is TGTGCCAGCAGTTTAACCCGGGACAGGGGATCCTACGAGCAGTACTTC. Its protein is CASSLTRDRGSYEQYF. Variable domain in full (rest from reference TRBV28 and TRBJ2-7): DVKVTQSSRYLVKRTGEKVFLECVQDMDHENMFWYRQDPGLGLRLIYFSYDVKMKEKGDIPEGYSVSREKKERFSLILESASTNQTSMYLCASSLTRDRGSYEQYFGPGTRLTVT.

This clone appeared a single time. The V gene is TRBV29-1, the J gene TRBJ1-2; the D gene is possibly TRBD1 (5 bases). The germline V and J ends were trimmed by 4 bases and 8 bases, with 17 bases remaining between them. This CDR3 region has 13 residues. Germline lookup yields CDR1 SQVTM and CDR2 ANQGSEA. Written as DNA, the CDR3 is TGCAGCGTTGGAGAGGGACCAGGGAGCGGCTACACCTTC. Its protein product is CSVGEGPGSGYTF. Full variable domain (rest looked up from reference TRBV29-1 and TRBJ1-2): SAVISQKPSRDICQRGTSLTIQCQVDSQVTMMFWYRQQPGQSLTLIATANQGSEATYESGFVIDKFPISRPNLTFSTLTVSNMSPEDSSIYLCSVGEGPGSGYTFGSGTRLTVV.

The chain has TRBV6-6 and TRBJ2-3; D gene ambiguous. V gave up 5 bases and J gave up 2 bases, with 11 bases separating them. The CDR3 has 14 amino acids. Germline V gene lookup returns CDR1 MNHNY and CDR2 SVGAGI (reference sequence). DNA of the CDR3: TGTGCCAGCAGTACGGGCCCAGACACAGATACGCAGTATTTT. Protein sequence: CASSTGPDTDTQYF.

This rearrangement joins TRBV19 to TRBJ2-2; D is unclear. Germline CDR1 LNHDA, CDR2 SQIVND (reference sequence). Trimming removed 7 bases at V and 0 bases at J, with 12 bases between. CDR3 length: 15 amino acids. The CDR3 DNA is TGTGCCAGTACTCCTCTGCCCTCGAACACCGGGGAGCTGTTTTTT. Protein sequence: CASTPLPSNTGELFF.